The TCR beta chain under discussion was sequenced for a study of T cell responses to AZD1222 COVID-19 vaccine. General observations from the study: Spike-specific TCR depth and breadth grew after two AZD1222 doses. Only six or seven AZD1222 recipients were seropositive at baseline.

The sample holds one count of this clone. What it recognizes is unknown. Sequenced by immunoSEQ multiplex PCR; TCRdb stores in-frame clones only, minus some. This table holds about 85,000 clones, more than 90% found once. This receptor was identified in an adult in good health. The sample was peripheral blood, taken on day 0 of AZD1222 vaccination.

CDR3 bases: TGCGCCAGCAGCCAAGATAGCTGGGGACAAACTAACTATGGCTACACCTTC. It translates to CASSQDSWGQTNYGYTF. The chain uses TRBV4-1 and TRBJ1-2; perhaps TRBD1 as D (6 bases). Germline assignment: CDR1 MGHRA and CDR2 YSYEKL. V was pared by 0 bases and J by 0 bases, with 14 bases between. The CDR3 covers 17 residues.